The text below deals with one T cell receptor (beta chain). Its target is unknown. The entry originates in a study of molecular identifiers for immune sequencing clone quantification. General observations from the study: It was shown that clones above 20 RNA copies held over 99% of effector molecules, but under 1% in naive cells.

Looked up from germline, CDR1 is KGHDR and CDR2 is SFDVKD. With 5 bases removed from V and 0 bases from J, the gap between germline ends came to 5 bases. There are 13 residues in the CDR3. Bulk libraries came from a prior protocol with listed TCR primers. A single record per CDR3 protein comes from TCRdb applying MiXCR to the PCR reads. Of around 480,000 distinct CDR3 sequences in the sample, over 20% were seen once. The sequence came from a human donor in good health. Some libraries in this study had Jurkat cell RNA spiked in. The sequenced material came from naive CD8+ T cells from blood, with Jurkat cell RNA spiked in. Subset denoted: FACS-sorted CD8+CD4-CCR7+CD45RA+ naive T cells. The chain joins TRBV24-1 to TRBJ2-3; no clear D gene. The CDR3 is CATSVGSTDTQYF. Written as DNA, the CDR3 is TGTGCCACCAGTGTGGGCAGCACAGATACGCAGTATTTT.